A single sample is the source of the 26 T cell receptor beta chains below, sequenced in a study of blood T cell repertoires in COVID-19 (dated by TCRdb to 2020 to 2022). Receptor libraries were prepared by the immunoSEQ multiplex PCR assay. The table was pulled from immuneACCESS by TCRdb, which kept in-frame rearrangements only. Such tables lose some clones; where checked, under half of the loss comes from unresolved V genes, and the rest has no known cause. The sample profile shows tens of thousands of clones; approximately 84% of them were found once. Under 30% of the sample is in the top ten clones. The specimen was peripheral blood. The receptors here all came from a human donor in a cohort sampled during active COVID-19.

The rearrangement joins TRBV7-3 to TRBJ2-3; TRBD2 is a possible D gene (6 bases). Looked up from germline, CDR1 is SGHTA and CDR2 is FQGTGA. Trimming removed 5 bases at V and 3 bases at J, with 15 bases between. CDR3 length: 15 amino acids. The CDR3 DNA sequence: TGTGCCAGCAGCCCAATGGGGGGAAGGACAGATACGCAGTATTTT. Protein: CASSPMGGRTDTQYF.

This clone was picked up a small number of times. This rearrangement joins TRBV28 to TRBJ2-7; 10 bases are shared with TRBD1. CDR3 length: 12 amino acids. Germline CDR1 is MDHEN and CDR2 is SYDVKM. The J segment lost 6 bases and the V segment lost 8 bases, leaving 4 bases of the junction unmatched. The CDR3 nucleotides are TGTGCCAGCGCGGACAGGGGGAGCGAGCAGTACTTC. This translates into CASADRGSEQYF.

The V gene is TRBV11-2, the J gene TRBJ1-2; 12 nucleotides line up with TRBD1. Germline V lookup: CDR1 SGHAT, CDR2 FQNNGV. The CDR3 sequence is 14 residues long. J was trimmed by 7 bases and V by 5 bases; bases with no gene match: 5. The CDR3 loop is CASSPGQGALGYTF. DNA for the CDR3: TGTGCCAGCAGCCCGGGACAGGGGGCGCTTGGCTACACCTTC. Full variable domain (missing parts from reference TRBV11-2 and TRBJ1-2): EAGVAQSPRYKIIEKRQSVAFWCNPISGHATLYWYQQILGQGPKLLIQFQNNGVVDDSQLPKDRFSAERLKGVDSTLKIQPAKLEDSAVYLCASSPGQGALGYTFGSGTRLTVV.

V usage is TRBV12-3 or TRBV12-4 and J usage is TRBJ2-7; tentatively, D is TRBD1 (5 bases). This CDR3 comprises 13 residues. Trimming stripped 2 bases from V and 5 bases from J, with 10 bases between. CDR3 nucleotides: TGTGCCAGCAGTTTAATGCAGGGCCACGAGCAGTACTTC. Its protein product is CASSLMQGHEQYF.

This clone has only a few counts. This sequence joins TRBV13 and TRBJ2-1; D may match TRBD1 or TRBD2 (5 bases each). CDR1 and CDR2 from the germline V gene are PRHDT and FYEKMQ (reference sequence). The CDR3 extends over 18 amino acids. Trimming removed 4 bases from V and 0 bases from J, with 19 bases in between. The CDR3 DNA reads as TGTGCCAGCAGCTCAGGGACGGCGGATAGGAGCTCCTACAATGAGCAGTTCTTC. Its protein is CASSSGTADRSSYNEQFF.

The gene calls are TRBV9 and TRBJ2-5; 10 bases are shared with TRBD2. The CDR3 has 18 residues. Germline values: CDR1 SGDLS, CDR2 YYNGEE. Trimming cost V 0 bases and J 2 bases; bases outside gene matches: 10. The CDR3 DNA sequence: TGTGCCAGCAGCGTAGGGGTAGCGGGGGGCCCAGGGCAAGAGACCCAGTACTTC. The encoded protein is CASSVGVAGGPGQETQYF. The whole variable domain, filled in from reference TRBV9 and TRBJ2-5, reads DSGVTQTPKHLITATGQRVTLRCSPRSGDLSVYWYQQSLDQGLQFLIQYYNGEERAKGNILERFSAQQFPDLHSELNLSSLELGDSALYFCASSVGVAGGPGQETQYFGPGTRLLVL.

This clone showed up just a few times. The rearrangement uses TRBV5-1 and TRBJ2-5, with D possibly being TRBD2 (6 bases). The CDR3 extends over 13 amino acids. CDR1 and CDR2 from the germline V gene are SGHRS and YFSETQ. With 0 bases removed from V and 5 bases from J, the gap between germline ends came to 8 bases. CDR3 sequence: CASSLGRGETQYF. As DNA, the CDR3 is TGCGCCAGCAGCTTGGGCCGGGGGGAGACCCAGTACTTC.

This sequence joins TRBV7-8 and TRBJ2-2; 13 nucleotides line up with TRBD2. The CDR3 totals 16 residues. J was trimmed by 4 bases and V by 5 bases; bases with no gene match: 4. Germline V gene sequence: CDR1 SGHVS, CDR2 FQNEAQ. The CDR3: CASSRGLAGATGELFF. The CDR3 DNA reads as TGTGCCAGCAGCCGTGGACTAGCGGGGGCCACCGGGGAGCTGTTTTTT.

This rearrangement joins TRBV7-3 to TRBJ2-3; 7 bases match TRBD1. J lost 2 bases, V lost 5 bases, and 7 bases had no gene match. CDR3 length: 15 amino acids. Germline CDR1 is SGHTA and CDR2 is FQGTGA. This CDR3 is CASSGQGEYTDTQYF. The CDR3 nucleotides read TGTGCCAGCAGCGGTCAGGGGGAATACACAGATACGCAGTATTTT.

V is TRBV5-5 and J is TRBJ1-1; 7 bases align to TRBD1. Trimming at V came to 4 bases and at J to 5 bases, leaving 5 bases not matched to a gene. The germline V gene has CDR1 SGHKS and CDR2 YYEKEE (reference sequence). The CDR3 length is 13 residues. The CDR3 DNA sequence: TGTGCCAGCAGCGTGACAGGGAGTACTGAAGCTTTCTTT. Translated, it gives CASSVTGSTEAFF.

CDR3 sequence (DNA): TGTGCCAGCAAGACAGACCCCCTCTACAATGAGCAGTTCTTC. Its translation: CASKTDPLYNEQFF. The chain recombines TRBV28 with TRBJ2-1, with D tentatively TRBD1 (5 bases). The V end lost 7 bases, the J end lost 3 bases, and 13 bases lay between the germline ends. Per germline, CDR1 MDHEN and CDR2 SYDVKM. The CDR3 runs 14 residues. The full variable domain, with the rest looked up from reference TRBV28 and TRBJ2-1, is DVKVTQSSRYLVKRTGEKVFLECVQDMDHENMFWYRQDPGLGLRLIYFSYDVKMKEKGDIPEGYSVSREKKERFSLILESASTNQTSMYLCASKTDPLYNEQFFGPGTRLTVL.

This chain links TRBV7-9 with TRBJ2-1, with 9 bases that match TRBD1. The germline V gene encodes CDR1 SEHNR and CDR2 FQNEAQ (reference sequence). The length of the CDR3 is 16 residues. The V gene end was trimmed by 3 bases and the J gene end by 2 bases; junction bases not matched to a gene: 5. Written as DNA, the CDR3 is TGTGCCAGCAGCTTCCCCGGGACAGGGACCTACAATGAGCAGTTCTTC. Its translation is CASSFPGTGTYNEQFF.

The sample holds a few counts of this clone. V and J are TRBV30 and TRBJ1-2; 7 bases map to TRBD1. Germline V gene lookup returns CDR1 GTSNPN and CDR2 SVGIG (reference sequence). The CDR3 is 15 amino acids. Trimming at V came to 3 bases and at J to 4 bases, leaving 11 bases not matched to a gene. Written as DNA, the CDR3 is TGTGCCTGGAGCCCTTGGACAGGAGCCATCTATGGCTACACCTTC. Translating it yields CAWSPWTGAIYGYTF.

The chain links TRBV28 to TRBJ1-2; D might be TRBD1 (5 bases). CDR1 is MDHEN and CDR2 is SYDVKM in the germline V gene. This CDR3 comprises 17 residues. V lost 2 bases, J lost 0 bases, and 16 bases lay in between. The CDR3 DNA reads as TGTGCCAGCAGTTTACAGGCGGCAGGGCGAGCTAACTATGGCTACACCTTC. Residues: CASSLQAAGRANYGYTF.

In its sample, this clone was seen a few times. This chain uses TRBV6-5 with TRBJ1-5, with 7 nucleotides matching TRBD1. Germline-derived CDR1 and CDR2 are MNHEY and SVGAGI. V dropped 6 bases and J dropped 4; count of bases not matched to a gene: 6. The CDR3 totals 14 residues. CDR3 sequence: CASRGTAGNQPQHF. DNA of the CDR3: TGTGCCAGCAGAGGGACAGCCGGAAATCAGCCCCAGCATTTT.

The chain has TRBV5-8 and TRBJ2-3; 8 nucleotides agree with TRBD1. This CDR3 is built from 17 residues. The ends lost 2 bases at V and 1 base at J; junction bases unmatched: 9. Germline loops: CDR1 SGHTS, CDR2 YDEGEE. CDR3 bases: TGTGCCAGCAGCTTACGGACAGGGTACGACGGCACAGATACGCAGTATTTT. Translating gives CASSLRTGYDGTDTQYF.

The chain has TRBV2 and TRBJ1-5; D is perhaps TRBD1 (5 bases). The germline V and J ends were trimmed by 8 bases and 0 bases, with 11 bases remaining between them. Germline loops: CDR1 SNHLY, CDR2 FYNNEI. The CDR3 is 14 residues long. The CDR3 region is CASGRDYSNQPQHF. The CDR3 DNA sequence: TGTGCCAGCGGTAGGGACTATAGCAATCAGCCCCAGCATTTT.

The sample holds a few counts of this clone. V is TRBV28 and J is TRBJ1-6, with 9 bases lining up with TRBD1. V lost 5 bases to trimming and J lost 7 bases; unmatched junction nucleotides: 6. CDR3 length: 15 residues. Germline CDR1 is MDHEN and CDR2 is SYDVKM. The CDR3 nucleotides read TGTGCCAGCAGTATGCACAGGGGGCGGAATTCACCCCTCCACTTT. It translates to CASSMHRGRNSPLHF. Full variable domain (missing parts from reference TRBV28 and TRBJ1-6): DVKVTQSSRYLVKRTGEKVFLECVQDMDHENMFWYRQDPGLGLRLIYFSYDVKMKEKGDIPEGYSVSREKKERFSLILESASTNQTSMYLCASSMHRGRNSPLHFGNGTRLTVT.

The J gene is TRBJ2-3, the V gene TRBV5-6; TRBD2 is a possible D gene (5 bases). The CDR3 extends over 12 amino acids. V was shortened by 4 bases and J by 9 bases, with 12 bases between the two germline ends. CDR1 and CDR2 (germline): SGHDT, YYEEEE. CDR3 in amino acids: CASSLSWETQYF. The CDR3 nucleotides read TGTGCCAGCAGCCTTAGCTGGGAGACGCAGTATTTT.

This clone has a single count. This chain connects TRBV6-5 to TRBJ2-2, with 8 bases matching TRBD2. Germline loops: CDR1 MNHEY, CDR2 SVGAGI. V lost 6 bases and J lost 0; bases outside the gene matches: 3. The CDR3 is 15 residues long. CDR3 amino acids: CASSLRGANTGELFF. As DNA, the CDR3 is TGTGCCAGCAGCCTGCGGGGGGCGAACACCGGGGAGCTGTTTTTT.

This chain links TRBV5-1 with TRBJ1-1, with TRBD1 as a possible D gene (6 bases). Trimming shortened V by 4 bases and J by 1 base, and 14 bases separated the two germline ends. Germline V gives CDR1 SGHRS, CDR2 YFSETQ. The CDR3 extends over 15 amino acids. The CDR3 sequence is CASSGSIGGNTEAFF. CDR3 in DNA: TGCGCCAGCAGCGGGTCAATAGGGGGGAACACTGAAGCTTTCTTT.

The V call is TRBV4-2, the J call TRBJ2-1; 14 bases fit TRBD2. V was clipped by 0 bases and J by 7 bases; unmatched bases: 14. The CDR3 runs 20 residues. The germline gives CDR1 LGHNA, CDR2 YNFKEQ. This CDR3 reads CASSQDLSVVGTSGRNEQFF. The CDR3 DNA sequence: TGTGCCAGCAGCCAAGATTTGTCCGTAGTGGGGACTAGCGGGAGAAATGAGCAGTTCTTC.

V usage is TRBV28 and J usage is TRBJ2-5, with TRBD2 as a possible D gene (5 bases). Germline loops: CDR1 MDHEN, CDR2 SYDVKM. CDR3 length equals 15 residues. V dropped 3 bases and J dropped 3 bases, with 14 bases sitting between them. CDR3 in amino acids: CASSLQADRKETQYF. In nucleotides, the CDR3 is TGTGCCAGCAGTTTGCAAGCGGACCGAAAAGAGACCCAGTACTTC.

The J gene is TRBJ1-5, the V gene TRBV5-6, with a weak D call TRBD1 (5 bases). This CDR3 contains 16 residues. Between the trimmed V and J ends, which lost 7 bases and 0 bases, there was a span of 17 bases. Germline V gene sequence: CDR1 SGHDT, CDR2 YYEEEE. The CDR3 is CASSFGGGYSNQPQHF. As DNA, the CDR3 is TGTGCCAGCTCATTCGGGGGGGGTTATAGCAATCAGCCCCAGCATTTT.

CDR3 sequence: CASSSPGLQTQYF. The CDR3 DNA reads TGTGCCAGCAGCAGCCCGGGACTTCAGACCCAGTACTTC. The V call is TRBV9, the J call TRBJ2-5; D might be TRBD2 (6 bases). The CDR3 sequence is 13 residues long. Per germline, CDR1 SGDLS and CDR2 YYNGEE. V was shortened by 4 bases and J by 6 bases, with 13 bases between the two germline ends.

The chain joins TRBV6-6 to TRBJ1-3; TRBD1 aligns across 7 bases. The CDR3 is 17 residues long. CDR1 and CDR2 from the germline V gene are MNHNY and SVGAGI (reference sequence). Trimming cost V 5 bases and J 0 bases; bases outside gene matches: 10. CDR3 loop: CASSGSPGQISGNTIYF. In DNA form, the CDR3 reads TGTGCCAGCAGTGGATCTCCGGGACAGATCTCTGGAAACACCATATATTTT.